The clone carrying this T cell receptor beta chain was counted only a few times. CDR3 length: 16 amino acids. Germline lookup yields CDR1 LGHNA and CDR2 YNFKEQ. Trimming cost V 0 bases and J 1 base, with 7 bases left between them. Some clones are missing from TCRdb's copy, which holds only in-frame ones; the method was immunoSEQ multiplex PCR. This table has about 20,000 clones, about three quarters appearing once. As for time point: cycle 4 day 1 (C4D1), after five to seven weeks of nivolumab. All patients experienced relapse after autologous stem cell transplantation, and brentuximab vedotin exposure was variable. This record belongs to a study of PD-1 blockade in classical Hodgkin lymphoma.

The sequences come from peripheral blood mononuclear cells (PBMCs), collected before the fourth cycle of nivolumab. The J gene is TRBJ2-6, the V gene TRBV4-2; the D is unclear. This TCR derives from a human donor with classical Hodgkin lymphoma. The CDR3 sequence is CASSQEGRSGANVLTF. CDR3 in DNA: TGTGCCAGCAGCCAAGAAGGGCGGTCTGGGGCCAACGTCCTGACTTTC.